The clone carrying this TCR beta chain was observed at least ten times. Its antigen is unknown. A process of 5'RACE template switching, which added a universal primer site and UMIs, was used to make TCR cDNA. TCRdb reprocessed the 5' RACE reads via MiXCR and lists one record per CDR3 protein. Found here are about 250,000 distinct CDR3 sequences, approximately 3.6% of them singletons; the top ten hold 19%. The data stem from a study of T cells after yellow fever vaccination. Study-wide results and limits: Reappearance after the booster was observed for most primary-vaccination clones (about 97% CD4, approximately 90% CD8). Abundant clonotypes from the bulk population could contaminate FACS-sorted repertoires. Researchers report a weaker secondary response that nonetheless peaked faster, day 5 versus 15.

V gave up 4 bases and J gave up 0 bases; unmatched junction bases: 8. Germline values: CDR1 SGHNT, CDR2 YYREEE (reference sequence). The CDR3 spans 16 residues. This chain joins TRBV5-4 and TRBJ2-3, with 7 positions matching TRBD2. The receptor was derived from a man between 18 and 29 years old who received the YFV17D yellow fever vaccine. This sample comprised PBMCs, obtained 15 days after the yellow fever booster vaccination. CDR3: CASSTPRTRSTDTQYF. The CDR3 nucleotides are TGTGCCAGCAGCACCCCCCGGACTAGGAGCACAGATACGCAGTATTTT.